These 30 T cell receptor beta chains were all obtained from the same sample, sequenced in a study of OX40 agonist ivuxolimab in advanced cancers. The repertoire was sequenced with immunoSEQ multiplex PCR; TCRdb's copy has only in-frame clones and lacks some. There are 82,000 or so clones in the sample; about 85% occur only once, and around 2.4% lies in the top ten. This specimen consisted of CD4+ or CD8+ T cells sorted from blood, obtained in a trial of the OX40 agonist ivuxolimab. The receptors were sampled from an adult with an advanced solid tumor such as melanoma, head and neck, liver or kidney cancer.

The rearrangement links TRBV19 to TRBJ2-7; tentatively, D is TRBD1 (5 bases). Germline values: CDR1 LNHDA, CDR2 SQIVND (reference sequence). V lost 5 bases, J lost 1 base, and 18 bases lay in between. This CDR3 has 16 residues. CDR3 protein: CASSPRTRRTSYEQYF. In DNA form, the CDR3 reads TGTGCCAGTAGTCCTAGGACACGTCGAACATCCTACGAGCAGTACTTC.

CDR3 DNA sequence: TGCGCCAGCAGCCAAACACCACAGCCAACTAATGAAAAACTGTTTTTT. This gives the protein CASSQTPQPTNEKLFF. The genes are TRBV4-1 and TRBJ1-4; no clear D. This CDR3 spans 16 amino acids. Trimming removed 2 bases at V and 0 bases at J, with 10 bases between. Per germline, CDR1 MGHRA and CDR2 YSYEKL.

This chain links TRBV5-1 with TRBJ1-2; D might be TRBD1 (5 bases). V lost 3 bases and J 0 bases, leaving 9 bases between the germline ends. The CDR3 contains 14 residues. Germline V gene data show CDR1 as SGHRS and CDR2 as YFSETQ. CDR3 loop: CASSSGASNYGYTF. As DNA, the CDR3 is TGCGCCAGCAGCTCCGGGGCGTCTAACTATGGCTACACCTTC.

The chain links TRBV30 to TRBJ1-2, with a possible D match to TRBD1 (6 bases). The V end lost 3 bases, the J end lost 3 bases, and 8 bases lay between the germline ends. Per germline, CDR1 GTSNPN and CDR2 SVGIG (reference sequence). There are 12 residues in the CDR3. The CDR3 sequence is CAWSGQYYGYTF. CDR3 nucleotides: TGTGCCTGGAGCGGACAGTACTATGGCTACACCTTC.

This CDR3 is CSGQGSGGTEAFF. The CDR3 DNA is TGCAGCGGCCAGGGGTCGGGGGGCACTGAAGCTTTCTTT. The chain couples TRBV29-1 to TRBJ1-1; a weak D match, TRBD1 (6 bases). This CDR3 is built from 13 residues. In germline, CDR1 is SQVTM, CDR2 ANQGSEA. V lost 7 bases, J lost 4 bases, and 16 bases lay in between.

J is TRBJ1-4 and V is TRBV5-1; 9 bases line up with TRBD1. The CDR3 is 15 residues long. The ends lost 5 bases at V and 8 bases at J; junction bases unmatched: 10. From germline, CDR1 is SGHRS and CDR2 YFSETQ. The CDR3 sequence is CASRDYRGRREKLFF. CDR3 DNA sequence: TGCGCCAGCAGAGATTACAGGGGGCGTAGGGAAAAACTGTTTTTT.

This rearrangement joins TRBV11-2 to TRBJ1-2, with D maybe TRBD1 (5 bases). With 1 base removed from V and 12 bases from J, the gap between germline ends came to 15 bases. The germline gives CDR1 SGHAT, CDR2 FQNNGV. CDR3 length: 13 residues. The CDR3 region is CASSLGQGDPDTF. CDR3 nucleotide sequence: TGTGCCAGCAGCTTAGGGCAGGGAGACCCGGACACCTTC. Looking up the rest from reference TRBV11-2 and TRBJ1-2 gives the full variable domain: EAGVAQSPRYKIIEKRQSVAFWCNPISGHATLYWYQQILGQGPKLLIQFQNNGVVDDSQLPKDRFSAERLKGVDSTLKIQPAKLEDSAVYLCASSLGQGDPDTFGSGTRLTVV.

The V call is TRBV5-4, the J call TRBJ2-5; TRBD1 matches at 7 bases. Per germline, CDR1 SGHNT and CDR2 YYREEE (reference sequence). This CDR3 has 15 amino acids. Trimming at V came to 0 bases and at J to 1 base, leaving 3 bases not matched to a gene. The CDR3 DNA reads TGTGCCAGCAGCTTGGACAGGGGCCGCCAAGAGACCCAGTACTTC. Translating gives CASSLDRGRQETQYF.

This chain uses TRBV5-1 with TRBJ1-6, with TRBD1 matching over 7 bases. Germline V lookup: CDR1 SGHRS, CDR2 YFSETQ. After removal of 0 bases from V and 8 bases from J, the junction contained 2 bases not matched to a gene. The CDR3 is made up of 14 amino acids. CDR3 loop: CASSLGTGDSPLHF. CDR3 DNA: TGCGCCAGCAGCTTGGGAACAGGGGATTCACCCCTCCACTTT.

The CDR3 DNA sequence: TGTGCCAGTAGCCACTTCGAGGACCGGGGGGAAAAACTGTTTTTT. Its protein is CASSHFEDRGEKLFF. The rearrangement joins TRBV19 to TRBJ1-4; D perhaps matches TRBD1 (5 bases). Looked up from germline, CDR1 is LNHDA and CDR2 is SQIVND (reference sequence). This CDR3 comprises 15 residues. V lost 6 bases to trimming and J lost 8 bases, with 19 bases between them.

The genes are TRBV5-3 and TRBJ1-2, with D possibly matching TRBD1 (5 bases). TRBV5-3 is known as an ORF, though its function is uncertain. CDR3 length equals 18 residues. The V end lost 4 bases, the J end lost 3 bases, and 25 bases lay between the germline ends. DNA for the CDR3: TGTGCCAGAAGCCCTGTTTGTGGAGGGGCGGGAGAGGACTATGGCTACACCTTC. This codes for CARSPVCGGAGEDYGYTF.

The chain recombines TRBV7-2 with TRBJ1-3, with D possibly TRBD1 on 6 matching bases. CDR3 length equals 16 residues. Germline assignment: CDR1 SGHTA and CDR2 FQGNSA. Trimming pared 6 bases from V and 0 bases from J, leaving 15 bases between. The CDR3 reads CASSPTGSSSGNTIYF. DNA for the CDR3: TGTGCCAGCAGTCCAACAGGGTCCTCCTCTGGAAACACCATATATTTT. The variable domain in full, completed from reference TRBV7-2 and TRBJ1-3, reads GAGVSQSPSNKVTEKGKDVELRCDPISGHTALYWYRQSLGQGLEFLIYFQGNSAPDKSGLPSDRFSAERTGGSVSTLTIQRTQQEDSAVYLCASSPTGSSSGNTIYFGEGSWLTVV.

The chain has TRBV2 and TRBJ2-7; D tentatively fits TRBD1 or TRBD2 (6 bases each). The length of the CDR3 is 13 residues. Between the trimmed V and J ends, which lost 5 bases and 5 bases, there was a span of 13 bases. Looked up from germline, CDR1 is SNHLY and CDR2 is FYNNEI. CDR3 protein: CASSPGEVHEQYF. The CDR3 coding sequence is TGTGCCAGCAGTCCAGGGGAGGTCCACGAGCAGTACTTC.

The CDR3 reads CASSTPGQGHEQYF. CDR3 bases: TGTGCCAGCAGTACGCCGGGACAGGGGCACGAGCAGTACTTC. V and J are TRBV28 and TRBJ2-7; 10 nucleotides line up with TRBD1. V lost 5 bases and J lost 5; bases outside the gene matches: 6. This CDR3 is built from 14 residues. The germline V gene encodes CDR1 MDHEN and CDR2 SYDVKM.

This rearrangement joins TRBV5-1 to TRBJ2-7; 8 nucleotides match TRBD1. The CDR3 totals 14 residues. The trim removed 6 bases at V and 3 bases at J, leaving 8 bases unmatched. Germline V gene data show CDR1 as SGHRS and CDR2 as YFSETQ. The CDR3 loop is CASNPGQAIYEQYF. In DNA form, the CDR3 reads TGCGCCAGCAATCCGGGACAGGCCATCTACGAGCAGTACTTC.

The gene calls are TRBV19 and TRBJ2-2; D unclear. CDR1 and CDR2 from the germline V gene are LNHDA and SQIVND (reference sequence). Trimming cost V 7 bases and J 3 bases, with 9 bases left between them. This CDR3 contains 13 residues. CDR3 sequence: CASTSVYTGELFF. DNA of the CDR3: TGTGCCAGTACCTCAGTGTACACCGGGGAGCTGTTTTTT.

This chain joins TRBV12-5 and TRBJ1-6; D may be TRBD1 (5 bases). Germline V gives CDR1 LGHNT, CDR2 FRNRAP. The CDR3 loop spans 13 amino acids. V lost 6 bases to trimming and J lost 5 bases, with 8 bases between them. In nucleotides, the CDR3 is TGTGCTAGTGGACAGGAAAATAATTCACCCCTCCACTTT. It encodes CASGQENNSPLHF.

V gene TRBV1 combines with J gene TRBJ2-5; TRBD2 is the table's D call and was not checked against the DNA. TRBV1 is shown as a pseudogene. This CDR3 has 22 residues. Here the CDR3 DNA reads TGCACCAGCAGCCAAGAGAGCCCTAGCGGGGGGGCCTCGAGTCACGCGAAAGAGACCCAGTACTTC. Amino acid sequence: CTSSQESPSGGASSHAKETQYF.

The rearrangement links TRBV5-6 to TRBJ2-7; D is uncertain. There are 13 residues in the CDR3. CDR1 is SGHDT, CDR2 YYEEEE, per germline. V lost 6 bases and J 4 bases, leaving 14 bases between the germline ends. In DNA form, the CDR3 reads TGTGCCAGCAACTTTGTGGGCGCGTACGAGCAGTACTTC. Translation gives CASNFVGAYEQYF.

The V gene is TRBV11-2, the J gene TRBJ1-1; 10 positions match TRBD1. The V and J ends lost 8 bases and 6 bases, in that order; junction bases with no gene match: 6. Germline CDR1 and CDR2: SGHAT and FQNNGV. The CDR3 runs to 13 residues. This CDR3 reads CASETGGISEAFF. DNA for the CDR3: TGTGCCAGCGAGACAGGGGGCATATCTGAAGCTTTCTTT.

This rearrangement joins TRBV7-3 to TRBJ2-2; the D gene is possibly TRBD1 (6 bases). Germline V gives CDR1 SGHTA, CDR2 FQGTGA. The ends were cut back, 6 bases at V and 5 bases at J, with 19 bases in the middle. The CDR3 totals 16 residues. The CDR3 DNA reads TGTGCCAGCAGTCCCGCGGCAGGGGAAGAGACCGGGGAGCTGTTTTTT. This gives the protein CASSPAAGEETGELFF.

This clone showed up just a few times. The rearrangement links TRBV7-9 to TRBJ1-2; unclear D gene. Trimming shortened V by 6 bases and J by 8 bases, and 16 bases separated the two germline ends. CDR3 length: 13 amino acids. Germline-derived CDR1 and CDR2 are SEHNR and FQNEAQ (reference sequence). CDR3 sequence reads: CASSRSELTGYTF. The CDR3 coding sequence is TGTGCCAGCAGTCGTTCCGAATTAACCGGCTACACCTTC.

This clone has a single count. This rearrangement joins TRBV6-5 to TRBJ2-3; 7 bases are a match to TRBD1. Germline V gene sequence: CDR1 MNHEY, CDR2 SVGAGI. Losses at the gene ends were 8 bases for V and 10 bases for J; bases not matched to a gene: 12. There are 13 residues in the CDR3. CDR3 DNA: TGTGCCAGCGGTTTCCCGACAGGACAGGCGCAGTATTTT. It translates to CASGFPTGQAQYF.

V usage is TRBV5-1 and J usage is TRBJ2-5, with D perhaps assigned TRBD1 or TRBD2 (5 bases each). Germline-derived CDR1 and CDR2 are SGHRS and YFSETQ. This CDR3 is built from 13 residues. Trimming took 7 bases from V and 5 from J, leaving 15 bases between them. The CDR3 region is CASSAGTGETQYF. CDR3 nucleotide sequence: TGCGCCAGCTCGGCCGGGACGGGTGAGACCCAGTACTTC.

The V call is TRBV6-6, the J call TRBJ1-1; D possibly corresponds to TRBD1 (5 bases). CDR3 length: 13 amino acids. Germline V gene sequence: CDR1 MNHNY, CDR2 SVGAGI (reference sequence). Trimming removed 6 bases at V and 3 bases at J, with 11 bases between. In DNA form, the CDR3 reads TGTGCCAGCAGCCCCGCGGGGGACACTGAAGCTTTCTTT. Translation: CASSPAGDTEAFF.

The V call is TRBV2, the J call TRBJ1-4; D perhaps matches TRBD1 (5 bases). Germline lookup yields CDR1 SNHLY and CDR2 FYNNEI. The CDR3 extends over 14 amino acids. Trimming pared 1 base from V and 8 bases from J, leaving 11 bases between. This CDR3 is CASSEGQGREKLFF. CDR3 nucleotide sequence: TGTGCCAGCAGTGAAGGGCAGGGAAGGGAAAAACTGTTTTTT.

The chain joins TRBV28 to TRBJ2-7, with no clear D. Germline CDR1 and CDR2: MDHEN and SYDVKM. The length of the CDR3 is 13 residues. V gave up 5 bases and J gave up 5 bases, with 13 bases separating them. The DNA for the CDR3 is TGTGCCAGCAGTCCCCCCGACATCGACGAGCAGTACTTC. Its protein product is CASSPPDIDEQYF.

The V call is TRBV15, the J call TRBJ2-5; 9 bases fit TRBD1. The CDR3 covers 15 residues. The ends lost 3 bases at V and 1 base at J; junction bases unmatched: 3. Germline values: CDR1 LNHNV, CDR2 YYDKDF (reference sequence). For the CDR3, the DNA is TGTGCCACCAGCAGGGACAGGGGTGTCCAAGAGACCCAGTACTTC. Translating it yields CATSRDRGVQETQYF.

This clone showed up just once. V and J are TRBV7-2 and TRBJ2-2; perhaps TRBD2 as D (5 bases). This CDR3 region has 13 residues. Germline loops: CDR1 SGHTA, CDR2 FQGNSA. Trimming left V 8 bases short and J 5 bases short, with 12 bases between. As DNA, the CDR3 is TGTGCCAGCGGACTCTTATCTACCGGGGAGCTGTTTTTT. Amino acid sequence: CASGLLSTGELFF.

This clone is a singleton in its sample. This chain connects TRBV29-1 to TRBJ1-4, with a weak D call TRBD1 (6 bases). The CDR3 is made up of 13 amino acids. Germline values: CDR1 SQVTM, CDR2 ANQGSEA. V shed 7 bases and J shed 8 bases, with 17 bases lying between them. The CDR3 is CSARGRGDEKLFF. In DNA, the CDR3 is TGCAGCGCCCGGGGCAGGGGTGACGAAAAACTGTTTTTT.